These T cell receptor beta chains were read from a single sample in a study of T cell responses to AZD1222 COVID-19 vaccine. The protocol was immunoSEQ multiplex PCR, while the TCRdb copy is restricted to in-frame clones and leaves out a portion. This table holds fewer than 150,000 clones, around 86% found once. The sample in question was peripheral blood, obtained on day 0 of AZD1222 vaccination. These receptor sequences come from an adult in good health. The CDR3 runs from the conserved cysteine through the conserved F or W. A D gene is named only where the DNA matches it firmly. Size is omitted from some rows. Given values are once, few, many or a class for expanded clones.

>.|.|TRBV6-5|TRBJ2-3
CAVGAGADTDTQYF
TGTGCCGTGGGGGCGGGGGCCGATACAGATACGCAGTATTTT
>.|.|TRBV10-2|TRBJ1-1
CASRPGTVNTEAFF
TGCGCCAGCAGGCCCGGGACGGTGAACACTGAAGCTTTCTTT
>.|.|TRBV25-1|TRBJ2-5
CASSKKETQYF
TGTGCCAGCAGTAAAAAAGAGACCCAGTACTTC
>.|.|TRBV30|TRBJ1-1
CAWSVRMTQAFF
TGTGCCTGGAGTGTAAGGATGACTCAAGCTTTCTTT
>.|few|TRBV6-5|TRBJ2-7
CASREATGTIGEQYF
TGTGCCAGCAGGGAGGCAACCGGGACCATCGGCGAGCAGTACTTC
>.|few|TRBV6-5|TRBJ1-1
CASSTGTPMNTEAFF
TGTGCCAGCAGTACCGGGACGCCCATGAACACTGAAGCTTTCTTT
>.|.|TRBV21-1|TRBJ2-7
CASTQDRADEQYF
TGTGCCAGCACCCAGGACAGGGCGGACGAGCAGTACTTC
>.|.|TRBV7-9|TRBJ2-1
CASSMTTGISYNEQFF
TGTGCCAGCAGCATGACCACAGGGATCTCCTACAATGAGCAGTTCTTC
>.|.|TRBV15|TRBJ1-5
CATSSDLKPQHF
TGTGCCACCAGCAGCGACCTTAAGCCCCAGCATTTT
>.|.|TRBV14|TRBJ2-7
CASSPYRDYEQYF
TGTGCCAGCAGCCCCTACCGCGACTACGAGCAGTACTTC
>.|once|TRBV6-1|TRBJ1-1
CASSDGGQNTEAFF
TGTGCCAGCAGTGACGGAGGACAGAACACTGAAGCTTTCTTT
>TRBD1|.|TRBV11-2|TRBJ2-7
CASSFRDRGIYEQYF
TGTGCCAGCAGCTTTAGGGACAGGGGGATCTACGAGCAGTACTTC
>TRBD2|once|TRBV5-5|TRBJ2-3
CASSLGPARGAVTDTQYF
TGTGCCAGCAGCTTGGGTCCTGCGCGGGGGGCCGTCACAGATACGCAGTATTTT
>TRBD2|.|TRBV7-8|TRBJ2-7
CASSQPLAGSYEQYF
TGTGCCAGCAGCCAACCACTAGCGGGGTCTTACGAGCAGTACTTC
>TRBD1|.|TRBV5-1|TRBJ1-1
CASSSWDRNTEAFF
TGCGCCAGCAGCTCATGGGACAGGAACACTGAAGCTTTCTTT
>TRBD1|.|TRBV19|TRBJ1-2
CASTKTGGAGGYTF
TGTGCCAGTACCAAAACAGGGGGCGCGGGTGGCTACACCTTC
>.|.|TRBV7-9|TRBJ1-3
CASSSSTGLKGNTIYF
TGTGCCAGCAGCTCGAGCACAGGTCTGAAAGGAAACACCATATATTTT
>.|.|TRBV2|TRBJ1-1
CASSYTVTTEAFF
TGTGCCAGCAGCTATACAGTGACAACTGAAGCTTTCTTT
>.|.|TRBV25-1|TRBJ2-7
CASSAPDSYEQYF
TGTGCCAGCAGCGCTCCCGACTCCTACGAGCAGTACTTC
>TRBD1|few|TRBV5-1|TRBJ1-3
CASSLDRGPTIYF
TGCGCCAGCAGCTTGGACAGGGGGCCCACCATATATTTT
>.|.|TRBV18|TRBJ1-2
CASSPSTLGSYGYTF
TGTGCCAGCTCACCATCGACATTGGGGTCGTATGGCTACACCTTC
>.|.|TRBV7-9|TRBJ1-1
CASSSPAGRTEAFF
TGTGCCAGCAGCTCCCCGGCGGGAAGGACTGAAGCTTTCTTT